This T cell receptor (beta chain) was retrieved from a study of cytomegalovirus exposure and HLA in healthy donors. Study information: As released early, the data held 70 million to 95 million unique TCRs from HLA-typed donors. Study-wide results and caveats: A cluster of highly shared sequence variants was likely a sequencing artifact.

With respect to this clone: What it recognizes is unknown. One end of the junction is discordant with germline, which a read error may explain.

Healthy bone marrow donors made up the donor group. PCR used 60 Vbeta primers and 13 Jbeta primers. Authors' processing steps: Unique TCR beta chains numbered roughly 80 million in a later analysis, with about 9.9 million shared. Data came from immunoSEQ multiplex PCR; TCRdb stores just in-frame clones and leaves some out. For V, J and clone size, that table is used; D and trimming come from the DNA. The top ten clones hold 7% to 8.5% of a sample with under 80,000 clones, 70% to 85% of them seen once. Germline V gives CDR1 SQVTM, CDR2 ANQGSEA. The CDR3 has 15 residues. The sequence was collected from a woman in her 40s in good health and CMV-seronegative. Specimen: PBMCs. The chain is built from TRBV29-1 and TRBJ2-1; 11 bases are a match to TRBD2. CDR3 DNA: TGCAGCGTGGAAGGGACTAGCGGAAACTACAATGAGCAGTTCTTC. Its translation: CSVEGTSGNYNEQFF.